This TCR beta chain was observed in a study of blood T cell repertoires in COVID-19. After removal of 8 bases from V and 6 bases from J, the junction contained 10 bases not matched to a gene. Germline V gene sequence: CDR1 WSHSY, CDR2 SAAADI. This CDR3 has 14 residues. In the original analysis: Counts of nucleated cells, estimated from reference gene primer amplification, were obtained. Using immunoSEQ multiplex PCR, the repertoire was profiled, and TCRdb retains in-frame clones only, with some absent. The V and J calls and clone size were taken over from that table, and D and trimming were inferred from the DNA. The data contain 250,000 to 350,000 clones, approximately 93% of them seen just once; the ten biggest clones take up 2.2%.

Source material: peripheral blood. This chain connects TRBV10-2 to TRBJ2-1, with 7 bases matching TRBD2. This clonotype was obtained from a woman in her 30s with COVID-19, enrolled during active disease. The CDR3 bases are TGCGCCAGCGGCGCGGGGGTAGCAGTCAATGAGCAGTTCTTC. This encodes CASGAGVAVNEQFF.